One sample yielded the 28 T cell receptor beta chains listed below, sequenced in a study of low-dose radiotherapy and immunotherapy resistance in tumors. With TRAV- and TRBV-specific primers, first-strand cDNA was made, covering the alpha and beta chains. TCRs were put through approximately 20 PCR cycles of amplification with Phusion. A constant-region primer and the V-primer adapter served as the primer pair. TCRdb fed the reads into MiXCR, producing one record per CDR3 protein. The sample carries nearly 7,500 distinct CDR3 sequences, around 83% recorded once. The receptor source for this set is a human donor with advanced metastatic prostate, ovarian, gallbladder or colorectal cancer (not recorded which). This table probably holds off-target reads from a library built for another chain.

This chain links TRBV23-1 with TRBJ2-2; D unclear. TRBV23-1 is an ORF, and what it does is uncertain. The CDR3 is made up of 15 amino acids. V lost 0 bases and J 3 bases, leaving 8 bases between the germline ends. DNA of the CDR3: TGCGCCAGCAGTCAATCGAGGAGAGACACCGGGGAGCTGTTTTTT. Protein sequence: CASSQSRRDTGELFF.

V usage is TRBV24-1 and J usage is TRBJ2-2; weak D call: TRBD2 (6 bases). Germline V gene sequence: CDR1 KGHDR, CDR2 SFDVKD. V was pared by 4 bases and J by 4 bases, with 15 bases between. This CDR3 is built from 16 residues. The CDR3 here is CATSEPTEAGTGELFF. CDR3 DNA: TGTGCCACCAGTGAGCCAACAGAAGCGGGCACCGGGGAGCTGTTTTTT.

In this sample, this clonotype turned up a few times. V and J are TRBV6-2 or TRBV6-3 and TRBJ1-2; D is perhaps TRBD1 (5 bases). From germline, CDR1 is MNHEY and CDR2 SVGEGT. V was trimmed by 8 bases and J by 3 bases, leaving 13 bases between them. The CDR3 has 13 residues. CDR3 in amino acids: CASSPGGYYGYTF. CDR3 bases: TGTGCCAGCTCTCCGGGGGGGTACTATGGCTACACCTTC.

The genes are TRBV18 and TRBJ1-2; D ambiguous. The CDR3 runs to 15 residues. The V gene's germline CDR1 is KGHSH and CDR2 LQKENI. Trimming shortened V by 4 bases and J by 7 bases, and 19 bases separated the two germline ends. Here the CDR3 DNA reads TGTGCCAGCTCACTAACGGAAGAGCGGGCTGGTGGCTACACCTTC. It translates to CASSLTEERAGGYTF.

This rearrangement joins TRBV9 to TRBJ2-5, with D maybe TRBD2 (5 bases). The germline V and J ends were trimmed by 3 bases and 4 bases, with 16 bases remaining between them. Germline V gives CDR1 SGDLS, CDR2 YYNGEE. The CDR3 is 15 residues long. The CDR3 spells CASSAGAVAGETQYF. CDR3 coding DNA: TGTGCCAGCAGCGCAGGAGCCGTCGCGGGAGAGACCCAGTACTTC.

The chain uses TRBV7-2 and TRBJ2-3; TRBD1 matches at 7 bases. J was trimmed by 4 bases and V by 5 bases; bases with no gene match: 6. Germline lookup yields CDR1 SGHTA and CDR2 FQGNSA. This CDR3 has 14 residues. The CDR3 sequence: CASSPEGQSDTQYF. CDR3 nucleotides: TGTGCCAGCAGCCCCGAGGGACAGTCAGATACGCAGTATTTT.

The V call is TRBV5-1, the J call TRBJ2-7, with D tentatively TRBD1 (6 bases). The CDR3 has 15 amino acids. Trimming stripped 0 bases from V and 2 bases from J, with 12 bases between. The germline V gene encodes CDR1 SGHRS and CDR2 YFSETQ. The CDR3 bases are TGCGCCAGCAGCTTGGGGCCGGACAGAACCTACGAGCAGTACTTC. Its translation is CASSLGPDRTYEQYF. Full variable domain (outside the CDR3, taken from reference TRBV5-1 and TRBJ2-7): KAGVTQTPRYLIKTRGQQVTLSCSPISGHRSVSWYQQTPGQGLQFLFEYFSETQRNKGNFPGRFSGRQFSNSRSEMNVSTLELGDSALYLCASSLGPDRTYEQYFGPGTRLTVT.

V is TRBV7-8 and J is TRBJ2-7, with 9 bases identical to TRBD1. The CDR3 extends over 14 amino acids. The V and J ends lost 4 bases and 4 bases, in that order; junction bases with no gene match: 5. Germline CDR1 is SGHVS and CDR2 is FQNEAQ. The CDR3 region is CASSSGTGLYEQYF. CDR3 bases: TGTGCCAGCAGCTCCGGGACAGGGCTTTACGAGCAGTACTTC.

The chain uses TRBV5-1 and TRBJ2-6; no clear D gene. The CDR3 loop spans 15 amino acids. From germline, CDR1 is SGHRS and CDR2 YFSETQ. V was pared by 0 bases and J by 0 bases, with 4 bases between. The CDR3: CASSLGFSGANVLTF. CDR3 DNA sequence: TGCGCCAGCAGCTTGGGGTTCTCTGGGGCCAACGTCCTGACTTTC.

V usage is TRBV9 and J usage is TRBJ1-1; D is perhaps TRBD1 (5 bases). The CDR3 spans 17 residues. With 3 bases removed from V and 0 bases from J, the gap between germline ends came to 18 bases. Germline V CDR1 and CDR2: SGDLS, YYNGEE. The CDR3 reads CASSEGVGAAMNTEAFF. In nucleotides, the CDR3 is TGTGCCAGCAGCGAAGGGGTCGGAGCAGCCATGAACACTGAAGCTTTCTTT.

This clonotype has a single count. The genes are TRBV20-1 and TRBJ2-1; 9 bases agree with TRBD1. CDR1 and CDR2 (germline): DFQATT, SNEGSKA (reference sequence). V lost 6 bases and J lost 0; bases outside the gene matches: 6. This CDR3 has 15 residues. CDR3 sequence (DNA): TGCAGTGCGCACAGGGGGCTAGACTCCTACAATGAGCAGTTCTTC. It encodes CSAHRGLDSYNEQFF.

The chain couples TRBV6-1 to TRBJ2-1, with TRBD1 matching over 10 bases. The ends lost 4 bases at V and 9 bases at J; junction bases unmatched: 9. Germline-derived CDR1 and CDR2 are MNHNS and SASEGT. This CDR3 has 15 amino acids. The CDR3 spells CASSAAGTGVGEQFF. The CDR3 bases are TGTGCCAGCAGTGCAGCCGGGACAGGGGTGGGTGAGCAGTTCTTC.

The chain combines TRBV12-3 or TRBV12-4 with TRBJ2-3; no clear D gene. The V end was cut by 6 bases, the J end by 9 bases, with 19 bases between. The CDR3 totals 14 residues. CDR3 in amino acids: CASSPLGFQETQYF. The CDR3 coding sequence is TGTGCCAGCAGCCCTCTAGGTTTTCAGGAGACGCAGTATTTT.

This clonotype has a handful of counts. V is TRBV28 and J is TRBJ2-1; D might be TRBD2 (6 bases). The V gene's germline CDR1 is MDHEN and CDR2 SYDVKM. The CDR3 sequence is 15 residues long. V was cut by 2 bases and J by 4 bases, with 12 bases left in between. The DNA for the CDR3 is TGTGCCAGCAGTTTAGTCGGACTACTATACAATGAGCAGTTCTTC. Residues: CASSLVGLLYNEQFF.

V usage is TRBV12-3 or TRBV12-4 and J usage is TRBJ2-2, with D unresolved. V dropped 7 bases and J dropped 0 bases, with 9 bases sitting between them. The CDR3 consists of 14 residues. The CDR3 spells CASIPDPNTGELFF. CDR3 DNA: TGTGCCAGCATCCCGGACCCGAACACCGGGGAGCTGTTTTTT.

CDR3 in amino acids: CASSEIDEGANSPLHF. The CDR3 DNA reads TGTGCCAGCAGTGAAATAGACGAGGGGGCAAATTCACCCCTCCACTTT. The chain recombines TRBV2 with TRBJ1-6; 7 bases are shared with TRBD1. The CDR3 is 16 residues long. V was clipped by 2 bases and J by 7 bases; unmatched bases: 8. Germline V lookup: CDR1 SNHLY, CDR2 FYNNEI.

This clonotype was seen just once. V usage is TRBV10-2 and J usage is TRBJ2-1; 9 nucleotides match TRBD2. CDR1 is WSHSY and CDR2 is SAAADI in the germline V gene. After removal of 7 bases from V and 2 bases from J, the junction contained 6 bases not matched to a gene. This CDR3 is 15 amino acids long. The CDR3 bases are TGCGCCAGCATCAAAAGCGGGGGGACCTACAATGAGCAGTTCTTC. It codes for CASIKSGGTYNEQFF.

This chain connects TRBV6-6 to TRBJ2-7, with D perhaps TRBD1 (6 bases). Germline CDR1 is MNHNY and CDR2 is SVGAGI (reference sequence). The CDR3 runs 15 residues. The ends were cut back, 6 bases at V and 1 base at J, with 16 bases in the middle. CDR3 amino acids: CASRHRLTGSYEQYF. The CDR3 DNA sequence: TGTGCCAGCAGGCACAGACTAACAGGGTCCTACGAGCAGTACTTC.

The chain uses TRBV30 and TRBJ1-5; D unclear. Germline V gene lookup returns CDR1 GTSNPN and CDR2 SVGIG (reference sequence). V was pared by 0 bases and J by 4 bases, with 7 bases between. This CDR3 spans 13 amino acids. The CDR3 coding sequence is TGTGCCTGGAGTGTAGATAGGAATCAGCCCCAGCATTTT. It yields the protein CAWSVDRNQPQHF.

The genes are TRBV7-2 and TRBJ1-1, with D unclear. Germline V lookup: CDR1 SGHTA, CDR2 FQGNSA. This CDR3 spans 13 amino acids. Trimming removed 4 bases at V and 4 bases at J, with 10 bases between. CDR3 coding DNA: TGTGCCAGCAGCTACGGGCGCGGCACTGAAGCTTTCTTT. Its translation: CASSYGRGTEAFF.

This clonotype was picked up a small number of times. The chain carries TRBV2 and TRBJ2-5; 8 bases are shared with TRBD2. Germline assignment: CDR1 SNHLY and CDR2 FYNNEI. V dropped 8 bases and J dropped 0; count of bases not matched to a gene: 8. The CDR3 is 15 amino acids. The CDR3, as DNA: TGTGCCAGCTACGGGAGTAGCGGGGACCAAGAGACCCAGTACTTC. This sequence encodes CASYGSSGDQETQYF.

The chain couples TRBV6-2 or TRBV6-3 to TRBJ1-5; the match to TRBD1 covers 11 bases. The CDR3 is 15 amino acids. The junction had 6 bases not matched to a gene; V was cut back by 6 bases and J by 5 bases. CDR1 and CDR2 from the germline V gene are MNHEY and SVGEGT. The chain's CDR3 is CASSSGQGADQPQHF. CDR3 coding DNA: TGTGCCAGCAGCTCCGGACAGGGGGCGGATCAGCCCCAGCATTTT.

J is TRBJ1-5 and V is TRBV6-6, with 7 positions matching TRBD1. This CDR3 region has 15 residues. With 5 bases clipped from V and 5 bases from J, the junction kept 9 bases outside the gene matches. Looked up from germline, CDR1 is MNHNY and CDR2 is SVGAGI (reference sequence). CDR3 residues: CASSREGAAHQPQHF. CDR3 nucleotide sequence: TGTGCCAGCAGTCGGGAGGGGGCGGCTCATCAGCCCCAGCATTTT.

CDR3 loop: CASNQENPDTQYF. The DNA of the CDR3 is TGTGCCAGCAACCAAGAAAACCCAGATACGCAGTATTTT. This chain joins TRBV2 and TRBJ2-3, with unresolved D. Per the germline V gene, CDR1 is SNHLY and CDR2 is FYNNEI. The V end lost 7 bases, the J end lost 4 bases, and 12 bases lay between the germline ends. The CDR3 length is 13 residues.

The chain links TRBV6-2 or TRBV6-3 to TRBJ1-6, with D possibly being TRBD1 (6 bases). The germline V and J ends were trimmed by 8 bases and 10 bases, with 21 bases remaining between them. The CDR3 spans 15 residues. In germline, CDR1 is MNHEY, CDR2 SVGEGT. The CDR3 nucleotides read TGTGCCAGCCGAATAAAGACGACAGGTCGATCACCCCTCCACTTT. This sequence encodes CASRIKTTGRSPLHF.

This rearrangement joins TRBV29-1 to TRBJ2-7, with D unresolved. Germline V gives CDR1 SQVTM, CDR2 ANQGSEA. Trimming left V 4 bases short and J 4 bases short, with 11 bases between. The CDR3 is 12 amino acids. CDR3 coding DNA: TGCAGCGTTGTGGAAAGGACGTACGAGCAGTACTTC. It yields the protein CSVVERTYEQYF.

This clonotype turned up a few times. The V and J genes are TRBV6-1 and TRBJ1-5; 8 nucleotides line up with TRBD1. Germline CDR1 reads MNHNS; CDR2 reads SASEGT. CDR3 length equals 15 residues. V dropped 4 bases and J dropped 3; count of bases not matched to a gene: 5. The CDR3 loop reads CASSAQGAINQPQHF. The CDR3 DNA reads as TGTGCCAGCAGTGCGCAGGGGGCGATCAATCAGCCCCAGCATTTT.

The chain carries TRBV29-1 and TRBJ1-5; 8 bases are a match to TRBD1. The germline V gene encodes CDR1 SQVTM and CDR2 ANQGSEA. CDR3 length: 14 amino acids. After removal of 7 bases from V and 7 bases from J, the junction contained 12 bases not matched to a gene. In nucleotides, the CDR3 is TGCAGCGCTGCAACCCAGGGGGCCGGCCAGCCCCAGCATTTT. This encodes CSAATQGAGQPQHF.